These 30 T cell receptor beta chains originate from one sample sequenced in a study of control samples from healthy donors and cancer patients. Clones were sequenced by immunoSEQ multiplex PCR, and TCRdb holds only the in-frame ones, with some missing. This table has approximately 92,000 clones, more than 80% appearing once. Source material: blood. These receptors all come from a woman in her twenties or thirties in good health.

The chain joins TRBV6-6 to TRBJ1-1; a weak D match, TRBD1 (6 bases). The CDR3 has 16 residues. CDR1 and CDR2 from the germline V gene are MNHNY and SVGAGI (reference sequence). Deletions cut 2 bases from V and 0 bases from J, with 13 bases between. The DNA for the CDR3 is TGTGCCAGCAGTTACACCCCAGGGGACATGAACACTGAAGCTTTCTTT. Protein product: CASSYTPGDMNTEAFF.

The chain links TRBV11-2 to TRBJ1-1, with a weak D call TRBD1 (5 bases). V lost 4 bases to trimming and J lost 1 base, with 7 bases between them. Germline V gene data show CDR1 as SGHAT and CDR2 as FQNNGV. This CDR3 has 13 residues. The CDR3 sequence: CASSSQGNTEAFF. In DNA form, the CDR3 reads TGTGCCAGCAGCTCTCAGGGGAACACTGAAGCTTTCTTT.

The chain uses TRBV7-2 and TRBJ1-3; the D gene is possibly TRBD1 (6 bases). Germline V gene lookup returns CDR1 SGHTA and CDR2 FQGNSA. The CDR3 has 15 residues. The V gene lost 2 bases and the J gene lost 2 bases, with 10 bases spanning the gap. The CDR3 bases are TGTGCCAGCAGCTTAACAGGGTTGGCTGGAAACACCATATATTTT. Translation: CASSLTGLAGNTIYF.

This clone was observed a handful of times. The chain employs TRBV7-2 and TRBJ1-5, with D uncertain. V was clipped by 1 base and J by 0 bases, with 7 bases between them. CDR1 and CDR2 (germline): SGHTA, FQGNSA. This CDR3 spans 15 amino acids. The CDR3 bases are TGTGCCAGCAGCTTAGATGGCTATAGCAATCAGCCCCAGCATTTT. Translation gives CASSLDGYSNQPQHF.

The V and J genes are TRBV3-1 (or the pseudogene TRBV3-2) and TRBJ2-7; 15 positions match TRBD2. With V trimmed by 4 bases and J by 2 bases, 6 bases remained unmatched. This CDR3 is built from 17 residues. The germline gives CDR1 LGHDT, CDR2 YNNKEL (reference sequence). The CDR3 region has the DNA TGTGCCAGCAGCCCGGGGACTAGCGGGAGGATCCCCTACGAGCAGTACTTC. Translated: CASSPGTSGRIPYEQYF.

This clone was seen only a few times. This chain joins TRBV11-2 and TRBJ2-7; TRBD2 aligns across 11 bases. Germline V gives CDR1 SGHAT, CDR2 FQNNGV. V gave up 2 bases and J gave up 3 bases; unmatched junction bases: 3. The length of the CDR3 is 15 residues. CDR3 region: CASSLTSGSVYEQYF. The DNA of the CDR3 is TGTGCCAGCAGCTTAACTAGCGGGAGTGTCTACGAGCAGTACTTC.

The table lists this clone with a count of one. The CDR3 sequence is CASRRQGAGGYTF. CDR3 nucleotide sequence: TGTGCCAGCAGAAGACAGGGGGCGGGCGGCTACACCTTC. The chain carries TRBV5-8 and TRBJ1-2; the match to TRBD1 covers 10 bases. V shed 5 bases, J shed 8 bases, and the junction held 6 bases outside the gene matches. The CDR3 runs 13 residues. Germline CDR1 and CDR2: SGHTS and YDEGEE.

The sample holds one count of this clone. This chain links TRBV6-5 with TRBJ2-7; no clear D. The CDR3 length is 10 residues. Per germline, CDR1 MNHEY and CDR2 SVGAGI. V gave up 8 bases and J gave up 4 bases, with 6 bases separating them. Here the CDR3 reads CASPTYEQYF. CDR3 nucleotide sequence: TGTGCCAGCCCAACATACGAGCAGTACTTC.

The CDR3 coding sequence is TGTGCCAGTAGTCCTTGGGACAGGGTCTACGAGCAGTACTTC. Protein sequence: CASSPWDRVYEQYF. The chain joins TRBV19 to TRBJ2-7, with 9 bases fitting TRBD1. Losses at the gene ends were 5 bases for V and 3 bases for J; bases not matched to a gene: 5. CDR1 is LNHDA, CDR2 SQIVND, per germline (reference sequence). This CDR3 has 14 amino acids.

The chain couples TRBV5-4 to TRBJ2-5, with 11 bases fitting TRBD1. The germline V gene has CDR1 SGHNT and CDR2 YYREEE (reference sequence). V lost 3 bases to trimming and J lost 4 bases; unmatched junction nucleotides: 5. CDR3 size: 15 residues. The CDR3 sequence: CASSWTGGAGETQYF. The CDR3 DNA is TGTGCCAGCAGCTGGACAGGGGGCGCGGGAGAGACCCAGTACTTC.

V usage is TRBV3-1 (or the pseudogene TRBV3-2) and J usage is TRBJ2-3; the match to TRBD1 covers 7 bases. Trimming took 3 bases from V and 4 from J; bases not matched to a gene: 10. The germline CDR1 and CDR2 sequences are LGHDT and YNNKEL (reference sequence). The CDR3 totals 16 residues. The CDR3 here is CASSHRQGKGADTQYF. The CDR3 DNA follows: TGTGCCAGCAGCCATAGACAGGGAAAGGGTGCAGATACGCAGTATTTT.

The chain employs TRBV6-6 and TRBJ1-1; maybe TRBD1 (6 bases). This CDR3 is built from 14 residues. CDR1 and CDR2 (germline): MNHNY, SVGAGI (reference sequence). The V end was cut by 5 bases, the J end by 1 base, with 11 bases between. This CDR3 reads CASSRQAGNTEAFF. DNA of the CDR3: TGTGCCAGCAGTAGACAGGCTGGGAACACTGAAGCTTTCTTT.

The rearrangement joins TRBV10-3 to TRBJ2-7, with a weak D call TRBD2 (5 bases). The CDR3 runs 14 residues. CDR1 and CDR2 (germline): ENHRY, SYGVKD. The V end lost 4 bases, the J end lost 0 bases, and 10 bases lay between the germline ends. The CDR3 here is CAISGGIVSYEQYF. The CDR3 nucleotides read TGTGCCATCAGTGGAGGGATAGTCTCCTACGAGCAGTACTTC.

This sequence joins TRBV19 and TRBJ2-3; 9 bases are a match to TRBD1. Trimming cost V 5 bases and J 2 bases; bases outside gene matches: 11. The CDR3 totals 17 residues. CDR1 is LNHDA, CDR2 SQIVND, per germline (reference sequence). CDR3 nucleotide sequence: TGTGCCAGTAGTCCTTATCCGGGACAGGGCAACACAGATACGCAGTATTTT. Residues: CASSPYPGQGNTDTQYF.

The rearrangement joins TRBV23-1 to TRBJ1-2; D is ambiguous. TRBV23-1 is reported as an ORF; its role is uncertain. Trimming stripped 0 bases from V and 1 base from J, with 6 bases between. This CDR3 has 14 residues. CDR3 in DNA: TGCGCCAGCAGTCAATCGTACGTTAACTATGGCTACACCTTC. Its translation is CASSQSYVNYGYTF.

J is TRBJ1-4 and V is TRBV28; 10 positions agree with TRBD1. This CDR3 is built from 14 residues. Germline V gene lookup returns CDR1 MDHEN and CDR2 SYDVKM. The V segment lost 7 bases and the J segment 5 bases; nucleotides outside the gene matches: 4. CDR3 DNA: TGTGCCAGCAACGGACAGGGGGGGAATGAAAAACTGTTTTTT. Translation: CASNGQGGNEKLFF.

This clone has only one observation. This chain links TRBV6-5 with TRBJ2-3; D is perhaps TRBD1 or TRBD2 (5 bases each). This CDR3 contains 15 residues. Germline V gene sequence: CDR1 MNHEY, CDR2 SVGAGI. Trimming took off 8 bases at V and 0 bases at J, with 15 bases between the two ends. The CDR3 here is CASSVWGGSTDTQYF. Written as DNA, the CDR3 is TGTGCCAGCTCAGTATGGGGCGGGAGCACAGATACGCAGTATTTT.

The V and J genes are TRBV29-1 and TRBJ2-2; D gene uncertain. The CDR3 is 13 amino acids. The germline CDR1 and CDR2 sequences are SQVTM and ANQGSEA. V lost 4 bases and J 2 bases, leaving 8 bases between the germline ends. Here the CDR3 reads CSVGFRNTGELFF. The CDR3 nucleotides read TGCAGCGTTGGGTTTAGAAACACCGGGGAGCTGTTTTTT.

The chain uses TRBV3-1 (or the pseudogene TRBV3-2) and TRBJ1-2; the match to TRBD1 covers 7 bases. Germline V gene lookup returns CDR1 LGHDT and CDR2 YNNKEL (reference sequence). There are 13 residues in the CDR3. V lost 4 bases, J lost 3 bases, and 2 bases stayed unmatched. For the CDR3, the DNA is TGTGCCAGCAGCCCCAGGGGGGACTATGGCTACACCTTC. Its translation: CASSPRGDYGYTF.

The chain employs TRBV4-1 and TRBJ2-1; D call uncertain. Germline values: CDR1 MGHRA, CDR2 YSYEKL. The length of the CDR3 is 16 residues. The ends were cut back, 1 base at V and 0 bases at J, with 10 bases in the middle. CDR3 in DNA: TGCGCCAGCAGCCAAGCAGCGCCTAGCTCCTACAATGAGCAGTTCTTC. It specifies CASSQAAPSSYNEQFF.

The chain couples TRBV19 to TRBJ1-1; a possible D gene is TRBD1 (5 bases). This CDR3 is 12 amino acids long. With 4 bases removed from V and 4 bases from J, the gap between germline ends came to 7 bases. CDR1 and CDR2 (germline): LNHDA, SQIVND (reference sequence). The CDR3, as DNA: TGTGCCAGTAGTACGACAGTCACTGAAGCTTTCTTT. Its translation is CASSTTVTEAFF.

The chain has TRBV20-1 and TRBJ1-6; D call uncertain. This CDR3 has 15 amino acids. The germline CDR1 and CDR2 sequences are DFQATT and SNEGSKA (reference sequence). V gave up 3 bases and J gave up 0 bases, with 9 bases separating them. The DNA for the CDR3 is TGCAGTGCTAGTCTGGGGAGCTCCTATAATTCACCCCTCCACTTT. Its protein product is CSASLGSSYNSPLHF.

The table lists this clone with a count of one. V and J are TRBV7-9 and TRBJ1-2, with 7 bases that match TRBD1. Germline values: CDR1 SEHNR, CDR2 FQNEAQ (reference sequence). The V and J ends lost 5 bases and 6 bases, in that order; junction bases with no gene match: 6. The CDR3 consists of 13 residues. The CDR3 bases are TGTGCCAGCAGCCTAAGGGACAGAGATGGCTACACCTTC. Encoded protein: CASSLRDRDGYTF.

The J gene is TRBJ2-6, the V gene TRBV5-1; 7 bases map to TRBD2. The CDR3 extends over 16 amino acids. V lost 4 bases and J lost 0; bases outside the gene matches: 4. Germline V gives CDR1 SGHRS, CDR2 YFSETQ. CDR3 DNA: TGCGCCAGCAGCCGGGGGGTACTCTCTGGGGCCAACGTCCTGACTTTC. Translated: CASSRGVLSGANVLTF.

DNA for the CDR3: TGTGCCAGTAGTAAGTTAGGGATCGGCCAGCCCCAGCATTTT. Protein product: CASSKLGIGQPQHF. The chain carries TRBV19 and TRBJ1-5, with D hard to call. V was cut by 4 bases and J by 7 bases, with 14 bases left in between. Germline V CDR1 and CDR2: LNHDA, SQIVND (reference sequence). The CDR3 has 14 residues. Supplemented by reference TRBV19 and TRBJ1-5, the full variable domain reads DGGITQSPKYLFRKEGQNVTLSCEQNLNHDAMYWYRQDPGQGLRLIYYSQIVNDFQKGDIAEGYSVSREKKESFPLTVTSAQKNPTAFYLCASSKLGIGQPQHFGDGTRLSIL.

The CDR3 loop is CASSSWTSGGEGTGELFF. The CDR3 nucleotides are TGCGCCAGCAGCTCCTGGACTAGCGGGGGCGAGGGAACCGGGGAGCTGTTTTTT. The chain uses TRBV5-1 and TRBJ2-2; 13 positions match TRBD2. Germline V CDR1 and CDR2: SGHRS, YFSETQ. CDR3 size: 18 residues. V was pared by 3 bases and J by 5 bases, with 10 bases of the junction left unmatched.

The CDR3: CASSSRTGDGYTF. CDR3 bases: TGCGCCAGCAGCTCCCGGACAGGGGATGGCTACACCTTC. This chain uses TRBV5-1 with TRBJ1-2; 9 nucleotides agree with TRBD1. The CDR3 is made up of 13 amino acids. Germline trimming cut 3 bases from V and 6 bases from J; bases unmatched to any gene: 3. Germline CDR1 and CDR2: SGHRS and YFSETQ.

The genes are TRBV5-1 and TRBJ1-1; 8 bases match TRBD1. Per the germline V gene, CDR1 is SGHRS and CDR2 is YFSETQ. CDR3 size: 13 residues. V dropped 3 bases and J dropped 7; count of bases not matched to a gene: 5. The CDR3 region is CASSSGQGSEAFF. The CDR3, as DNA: TGCGCCAGCAGCTCCGGACAGGGTAGTGAAGCTTTCTTT.

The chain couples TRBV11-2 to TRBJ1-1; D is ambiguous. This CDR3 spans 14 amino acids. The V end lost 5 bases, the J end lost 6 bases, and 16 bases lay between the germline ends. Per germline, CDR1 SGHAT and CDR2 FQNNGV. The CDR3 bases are TGTGCCAGCAGCCGCATTGAGGGATCGGCTGAAGCTTTCTTT. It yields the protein CASSRIEGSAEAFF. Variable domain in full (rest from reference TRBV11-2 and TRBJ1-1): EAGVAQSPRYKIIEKRQSVAFWCNPISGHATLYWYQQILGQGPKLLIQFQNNGVVDDSQLPKDRFSAERLKGVDSTLKIQPAKLEDSAVYLCASSRIEGSAEAFFGQGTRLTVV.

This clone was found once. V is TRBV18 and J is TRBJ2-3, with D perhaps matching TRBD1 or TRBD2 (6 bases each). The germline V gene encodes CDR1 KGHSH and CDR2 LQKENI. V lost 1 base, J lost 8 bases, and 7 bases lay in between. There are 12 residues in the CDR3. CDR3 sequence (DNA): TGTGCCAGCTCACCACAGGGGGGTACGCAGTATTTT. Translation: CASSPQGGTQYF.